This T cell receptor beta chain is drawn from a study of OX40 agonist ivuxolimab in advanced cancers. General study results and limits: Partly responding patients at 0.1-3.0 mg/kg showed some of the smallest clonal expansion.

CDR1 KGHSH and CDR2 LQKENI come from the germline V gene. V dropped 2 bases and J dropped 0; count of bases not matched to a gene: 18. The CDR3 totals 21 residues. The protocol was immunoSEQ multiplex PCR, while the TCRdb copy is restricted to in-frame clones and leaves out a portion. The table shows tens of thousands of clones, with approximately 89% occurring only once. Comments on this clone: Antigen: not known.

The chain recombines TRBV18 with TRBJ2-3, with 9 bases that match TRBD2. This receptor was identified in an adult with an advanced solid tumor such as melanoma, head and neck, liver or kidney cancer. Sequences were derived from CD4+ or CD8+ T cells sorted from blood, sampled in a trial of the OX40 agonist ivuxolimab. DNA of the CDR3: TGTGCCAGCTCACCAGGGGCCCCAGGGACCTTCCTAGCGGGAAGCACAGATACGCAGTATTTT. The encoded protein is CASSPGAPGTFLAGSTDTQYF.